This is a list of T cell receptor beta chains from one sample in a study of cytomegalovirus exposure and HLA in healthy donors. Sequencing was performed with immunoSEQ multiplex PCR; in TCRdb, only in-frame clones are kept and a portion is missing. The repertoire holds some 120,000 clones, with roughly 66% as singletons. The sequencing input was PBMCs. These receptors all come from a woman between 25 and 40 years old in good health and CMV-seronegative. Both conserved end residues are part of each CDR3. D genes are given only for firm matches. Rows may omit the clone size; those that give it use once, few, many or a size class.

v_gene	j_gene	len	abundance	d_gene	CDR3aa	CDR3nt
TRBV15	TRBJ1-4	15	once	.	CATSRDEQGHNKLFF	TGTGCCACCAGCAGAGATGAACAGGGCCACAATAAACTGTTTTTT
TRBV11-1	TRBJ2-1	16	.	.	CASSRGVAVIYNEQFF	TGTGCCAGCAGCCGAGGGGTAGCGGTTATCTACAATGAGCAGTTCTTC
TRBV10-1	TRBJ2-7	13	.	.	CASSVVLGGEQYF	TGCGCCAGCAGTGTAGTCCTGGGAGGCGAGCAGTACTTC
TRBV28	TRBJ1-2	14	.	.	CASSLRGSAYGYTF	TGTGCCAGCAGTTTAAGGGGGTCGGCCTATGGCTACACCTTC
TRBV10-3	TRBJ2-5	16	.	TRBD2	CAIAGLAGLGQETQYF	TGTGCCATCGCGGGACTAGCGGGTCTCGGGCAAGAGACCCAGTACTTC
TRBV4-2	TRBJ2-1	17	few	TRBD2	CASSQDRAGESGREQFF	TGTGCCAGCAGCCAAGACAGAGCGGGAGAGTCCGGACGTGAGCAGTTCTTC
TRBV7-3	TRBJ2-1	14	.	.	CASSLLGRGNEQFF	TGTGCCAGCAGCTTATTAGGCAGGGGTAATGAGCAGTTCTTC
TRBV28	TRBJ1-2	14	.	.	CASTPRPDSYGYTF	TGTGCCAGCACCCCGCGGCCGGACAGCTATGGCTACACCTTC
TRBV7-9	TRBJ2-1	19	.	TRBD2	CASSSGVVSGRSSYNEQFF	TGTGCCAGCAGCTCTGGGGTTGTGAGCGGGAGGAGCTCCTACAATGAGCAGTTCTTC
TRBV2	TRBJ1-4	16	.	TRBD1	CASSGDRVGLNEKLFF	TGTGCCAGCAGTGGGGACAGGGTCGGTCTTAACGAAAAACTGTTTTTT
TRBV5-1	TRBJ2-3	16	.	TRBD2	CASSPTSSSRTDTQYF	TGCGCCAGCAGTCCGACTAGCTCGTCCCGCACAGATACGCAGTATTTT
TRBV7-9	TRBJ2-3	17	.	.	CASSLGAIVVNADTQYF	TGTGCCAGCAGCTTAGGGGCTATAGTAGTGAACGCAGATACGCAGTATTTT
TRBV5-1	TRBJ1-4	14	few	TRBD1	CASSSGGTNEKLFF	TGCGCCAGCAGCTCAGGGGGAACTAATGAAAAACTGTTTTTT
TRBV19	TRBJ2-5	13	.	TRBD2	CASSGLAGETQYF	TGTGCCAGTAGTGGGCTAGCGGGAGAGACCCAGTACTTC
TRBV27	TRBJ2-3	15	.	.	CASSYTRYNTDTQYF	TGTGCCAGCAGTTACACGAGGTACAACACAGATACGCAGTATTTT
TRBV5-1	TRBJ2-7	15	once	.	CASSLEGGEMYEQYF	TGCGCCAGCAGCTTGGAAGGCGGCGAGATGTACGAGCAGTACTTC
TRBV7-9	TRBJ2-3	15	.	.	CASSFGGTPTDTQYF	TGTGCCAGCAGCTTCGGCGGGACTCCCACAGATACGCAGTATTTT
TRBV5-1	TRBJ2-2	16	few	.	CASSLVGAPNTGELFF	TGCGCCAGCAGCTTGGTTGGAGCCCCGAACACCGGGGAGCTGTTTTTT
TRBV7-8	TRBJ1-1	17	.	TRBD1	CASSPRTGTTMNTEAFF	TGTGCCAGCAGCCCTCGGACAGGGACGACTATGAACACTGAAGCTTTCTTT
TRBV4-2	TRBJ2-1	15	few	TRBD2	CASSRTSGRGREQFF	TGTGCCAGCAGCCGGACTAGCGGGAGGGGTAGGGAGCAGTTCTTC
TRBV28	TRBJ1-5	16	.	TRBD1	CASSPNPTGHNQPQHF	TGTGCCAGCAGCCCAAATCCGACAGGGCACAATCAGCCCCAGCATTTT
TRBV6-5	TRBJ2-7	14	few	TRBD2	CASSPLAGAYEQYF	TGTGCCAGCAGTCCCCTAGCGGGAGCCTACGAGCAGTACTTC
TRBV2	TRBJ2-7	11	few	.	CASSYSYEQYF	TGTGCCAGCAGCTACTCCTACGAGCAGTACTTC
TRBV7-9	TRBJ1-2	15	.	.	CASSHPTDPNYGYTF	TGTGCCAGCAGCCACCCGACAGATCCGAATTATGGCTACACCTTC
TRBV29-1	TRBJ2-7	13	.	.	CSVEPERRYEQYF	TGCAGCGTTGAACCCGAGCGGAGGTACGAGCAGTACTTC
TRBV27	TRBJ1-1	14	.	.	CASSLRGWNTEAFF	TGTGCCAGCAGTTTGCGCGGTTGGAACACTGAAGCTTTCTTT
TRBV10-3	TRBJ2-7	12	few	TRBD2	CAIKLAVGEQYF	TGTGCCATCAAACTAGCGGTTGGCGAGCAGTACTTC
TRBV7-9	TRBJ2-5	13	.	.	CASSLGLRETQYF	TGTGCCAGCAGCTTAGGCCTTCGGGAGACCCAGTACTTC
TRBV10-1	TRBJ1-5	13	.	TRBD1	CASSEAGGKPQHF	TGCGCCAGCAGTGAGGCAGGGGGCAAGCCCCAGCATTTT
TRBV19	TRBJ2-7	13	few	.	CASSIDISYEQYF	TGTGCCAGTAGTATCGACATAAGTTACGAGCAGTACTTC
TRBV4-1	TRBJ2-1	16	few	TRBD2	CASSQGLAGAYNEQFF	TGCGCCAGCAGCCAGGGACTAGCGGGGGCCTACAATGAGCAGTTCTTC
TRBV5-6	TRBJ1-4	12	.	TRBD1	CASGTGFEKLFF	TGTGCCAGCGGGACAGGGTTTGAAAAACTGTTTTTT
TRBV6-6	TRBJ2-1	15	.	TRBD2	CASSSTSGSLSEQFF	TGTGCCAGCAGTTCTACTAGCGGGAGTTTGAGTGAGCAGTTCTTC
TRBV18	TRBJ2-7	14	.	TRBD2	CASSPTSGPYEQYF	TGTGCCAGCTCACCAACTAGCGGGCCCTACGAGCAGTACTTC
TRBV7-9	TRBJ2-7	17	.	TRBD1	CASSLIEGGDRDYEQYF	TGTGCCAGCAGCCTGATCGAGGGGGGGGACAGGGACTACGAGCAGTACTTC
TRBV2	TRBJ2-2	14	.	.	CASTYTGETGELFF	TGTGCCAGCACGTACACGGGAGAAACCGGGGAGCTGTTTTTT
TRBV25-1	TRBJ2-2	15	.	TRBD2	CASRGSGRGTGELFF	TGTGCCAGCAGGGGGAGCGGGAGAGGCACCGGGGAGCTGTTTTTT
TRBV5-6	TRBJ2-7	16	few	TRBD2	CASSLGSGRALDEQYF	TGTGCCAGCAGCTTGGGTAGCGGGAGGGCCCTGGACGAGCAGTACTTC
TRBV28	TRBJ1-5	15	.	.	CASSPITDSNQPQHF	TGTGCCAGCAGTCCCATTACTGATAGCAATCAGCCCCAGCATTTT
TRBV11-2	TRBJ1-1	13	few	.	CASSRGGREWAFF	TGTGCCAGCAGCCGTGGTGGGCGGGAATGGGCTTTCTTT
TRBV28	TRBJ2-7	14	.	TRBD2	CASSLLREPYEQYF	TGTGCCAGCAGTTTGTTGCGGGAGCCCTACGAGCAGTACTTC
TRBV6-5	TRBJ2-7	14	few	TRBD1	CASRPGQGAREQYF	TGTGCCAGCAGACCGGGACAGGGGGCGCGTGAGCAGTACTTC
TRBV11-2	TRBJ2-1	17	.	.	CASSLGRWQGTYNEQFF	TGTGCCAGCAGCTTAGGTCGTTGGCAGGGCACCTACAATGAGCAGTTCTTC
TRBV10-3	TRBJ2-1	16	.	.	CAISLTTGTYNNEQFF	TGTGCCATCAGTTTAACTACCGGGACATACAACAATGAGCAGTTCTTC
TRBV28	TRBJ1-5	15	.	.	CASSVSLYSNQPQHF	TGTGCCAGCAGTGTGAGCCTTTATAGCAATCAGCCCCAGCATTTT
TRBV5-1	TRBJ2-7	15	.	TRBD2	CASRGLAESSYEQYF	TGCGCCAGCAGGGGCCTAGCGGAAAGCTCCTACGAGCAGTACTTC